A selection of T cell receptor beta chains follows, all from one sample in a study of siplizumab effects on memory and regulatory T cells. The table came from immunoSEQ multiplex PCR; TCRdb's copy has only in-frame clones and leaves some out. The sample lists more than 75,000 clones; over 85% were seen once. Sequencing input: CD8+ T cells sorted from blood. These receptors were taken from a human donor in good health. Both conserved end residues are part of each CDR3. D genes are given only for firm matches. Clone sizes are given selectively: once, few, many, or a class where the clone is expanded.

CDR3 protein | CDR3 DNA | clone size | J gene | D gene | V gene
CASSLLVESTDTQYF | TGTGCCAGCAGCTTATTAGTGGAGAGCACAGATACGCAGTATTTT | - | TRBJ2-3 | - | TRBV7-6
CASSYNNGDTIYF | TGTGCCAGCAGTTACAACAACGGGGACACCATATATTTT | - | TRBJ1-3 | - | TRBV6-6
CASRDGTGRGQETQYF | TGTGCCAGCAGGGACGGGACAGGACGTGGGCAAGAGACCCAGTACTTC | - | TRBJ2-5 | TRBD1 | TRBV28
CASSPTWPLEQYF | TGTGCCAGCAGCCCCACGTGGCCCCTCGAGCAGTACTTC | - | TRBJ2-7 | - | TRBV6-5
CSVVHTEAFF | TGCAGCGTTGTCCACACTGAAGCTTTCTTT | - | TRBJ1-1 | - | TRBV29-1
CASSWDSFSGNTIYF | TGTGCCAGTAGCTGGGACAGCTTCTCTGGAAACACCATATATTTT | - | TRBJ1-3 | TRBD1 | TRBV19
CASSALPGTQNTEAFF | TGCGCCAGCAGCGCGCTCCCCGGGACACAGAACACTGAAGCTTTCTTT | - | TRBJ1-1 | - | TRBV5-1
CASSGTENTEAFF | TGCGCCAGCAGCGGTACAGAGAACACTGAAGCTTTCTTT | - | TRBJ1-1 | - | TRBV5-1
CASSQGQGNEQFF | TGCGCCAGCAGCCAAGGACAGGGGAATGAGCAGTTCTTC | - | TRBJ2-1 | TRBD1 | TRBV4-3
CASSFGEQFF | TGTGCCAGCAGCTTCGGTGAGCAGTTCTTC | - | TRBJ2-1 | - | TRBV11-2
CASSIGPLGYGYTF | TGTGCCAGTAGTATTGGTCCTCTTGGCTATGGCTACACCTTC | - | TRBJ1-2 | - | TRBV19
CASSLRTGEVTNYGYTF | TGTGCCAGCAGCTTACGGACAGGGGAAGTTACCAACTATGGCTACACCTTC | - | TRBJ1-2 | - | TRBV21-1
CASRQGNQPQHF | TGTGCCAGCAGACAGGGGAATCAGCCCCAGCATTTT | - | TRBJ1-5 | TRBD1 | TRBV2
CASSQSPRTSGRASDTQYF | TGTGCCAGCAGCCAATCACCGCGAACTAGCGGGAGGGCCTCAGATACGCAGTATTTT | - | TRBJ2-3 | TRBD2 | TRBV4-2
CASSLGDSSYNEQFF | TGCGCCAGCAGCTTGGGGGACAGCTCCTACAATGAGCAGTTCTTC | - | TRBJ2-1 | TRBD1 | TRBV5-1
CASSQDRPGGELFF | TGCGCCAGCAGCCAAGATCGTCCGGGCGGGGAGCTGTTTTTT | - | TRBJ2-2 | - | TRBV4-1
CASSLKGDDGELFF | TGCGCCAGCAGCTTGAAAGGGGATGACGGGGAGCTGTTTTTT | - | TRBJ2-2 | - | TRBV5-1
CASSQELGLAPLGGNTGELFF | TGTGCCAGCAGCCAAGAGCTCGGACTAGCTCCATTGGGGGGGAACACCGGGGAGCTGTTTTTT | - | TRBJ2-2 | TRBD2 | TRBV14
CASIPVQGAGYGYTF | TGTGCCAGCATCCCAGTCCAGGGGGCGGGCTATGGCTACACCTTC | - | TRBJ1-2 | TRBD1 | TRBV9
CASSPYAGSSYNEQFF | TGCGCCAGCAGCCCTTATGCGGGGAGCTCCTACAATGAGCAGTTCTTC | - | TRBJ2-1 | - | TRBV4-3
CASGGGQRDQPQHF | TGTGCCAGCGGAGGGGGACAAAGGGATCAGCCCCAGCATTTT | - | TRBJ1-5 | - | TRBV6-1
CASSLVGGLAQYNEQFF | TGTGCCAGCAGCTTAGTCGGTGGGCTAGCACAATACAATGAGCAGTTCTTC | - | TRBJ2-1 | - | TRBV7-8
CASPGSGTDTQYF | TGTGCCAGCCCGGGCTCCGGCACAGATACGCAGTATTTT | - | TRBJ2-3 | - | TRBV2
CASSLSTGQPQHF | TGTGCCAGCAGTTTATCGACGGGGCAGCCCCAGCATTTT | - | TRBJ1-5 | - | TRBV27
CASSHRDNREKLFF | TGTGCCAGCTCACACCGGGACAATCGGGAAAAACTGTTTTTT | - | TRBJ1-4 | - | TRBV18
CASSTTGGARGYTF | TGTGCCAGCAGCACCACAGGGGGCGCCAGGGGCTACACCTTC | - | TRBJ1-2 | TRBD1 | TRBV13
CASNAGGVDTQYF | TGTGCCAGCAACGCGGGGGGAGTAGATACGCAGTATTTT | - | TRBJ2-3 | TRBD2 | TRBV9
CASSSEISSYNSPLHF | TGTGCCAGCAGCTCCGAGATCAGCTCCTATAATTCACCCCTCCACTTT | - | TRBJ1-6 | - | TRBV7-8
CASSIGLPQETQYF | TGTGCCAGTAGTATAGGCCTCCCCCAAGAGACCCAGTACTTC | - | TRBJ2-5 | - | TRBV19
CASSEGSQETQYF | TGTGCCAGCAGTGAGGGTAGCCAAGAGACCCAGTACTTC | - | TRBJ2-5 | - | TRBV6-1
CASSVSLTGNTEAFF | TGTGCCAGCAGCGTTTCCCTGACCGGGAACACTGAAGCTTTCTTT | - | TRBJ1-1 | - | TRBV2
CASRERTDNQPQHF | TGTGCCAGCAGGGAAAGGACAGACAATCAGCCCCAGCATTTT | once | TRBJ1-5 | - | TRBV6-1
CASSAKGQTYEQYF | TGCGCCAGCAGCGCCAAAGGACAGACCTACGAGCAGTACTTC | few | TRBJ2-7 | - | TRBV5-1
CASSPSGTDSYEQYF | TGCGCCAGCAGCCCTAGCGGGACTGATTCCTACGAGCAGTACTTC | once | TRBJ2-7 | TRBD2 | TRBV4-1
CATLGVYTEAFF | TGTGCCACCCTTGGGGTTTACACTGAAGCTTTCTTT | - | TRBJ1-1 | - | TRBV10-3
CASSPGHAAYEQYF | TGTGCCAGCAGTCCGGGACACGCCGCCTACGAGCAGTACTTC | - | TRBJ2-7 | - | TRBV9
CASSEWGEGNQPQHF | TGTGCCAGCAGTGAATGGGGGGAAGGCAATCAGCCCCAGCATTTT | - | TRBJ1-5 | - | TRBV25-1